The entry below gives a single T cell receptor (beta chain) sequence along with its context. Which antigen it targets is not known. Per-base qualities were not stored, and no clone one base away is much larger. Inclusive of the bounding cysteine and phenylalanine, the CDR3 is 13 residues long. Here the CDR3 DNA is all that survives: 39 bases in frame from base 1. V and J are truncated by 1 base and 5 bases respectively, leaving an intervening sequence of 6 bases. CDR1 SGHVS and CDR2 FNYEAQ are derived from the germline V gene. Each collaborating institution followed its own protocols to collect whole blood in K2EDTA tubes. Collaborator samples were shipped for TCRbeta analysis as frozen whole blood, isolated PBMCs, or DNA extracted from either sample type. TCRbeta CDR3 regions were amplified from genomic DNA using the immunoSEQ Assay, a bias-controlled multiplex PCR. The paper's processing steps were these. Nucleated cell counts per sample were estimated from amplification of reference gene primers within the assay. To quantify the absolute abundance of each unique TCRbeta CDR3 rearrangement, sequence reads were collapsed and filtered. For each sample, productive Simpson clonality was calculated by taking the square root of Simpson's diversity index across productive rearrangements. Entries here come from immuneACCESS through TCRdb and include only in-frame sequences with V and J called. Some clones fail to appear in such tables; in the studies checked, an unresolved V gene covers under half of the shortfall, and the cause of the remainder is unknown. V, J and clone size were drawn from that table, and D and trimming were deduced from the DNA. This sample has around 110,000 clones in its table, and roughly 89% of those were observed once. The ten largest make up about 4.7% of the sample.

The entry originates in a study of blood T cell repertoires in COVID-19 (TCRdb year 2020). Some background on the complete study: Collaborator samples came from the United States, Italy and Spain and covered acute and convalescent phases of COVID-19. Subjects who had been exposed to COVID-19, were actively infected with it, or had recovered from it provided the deeply sampled blood TCRbeta repertoires that made up the dataset. The repertoires were released in a freely available public database meant as a resource for research on the immune response to SARS-CoV-2. Where available, HLA class I and class II types were obtained from metadata supplied by the sample provider rather than from assay-based typing. The material from the prospective study consisted of cDNA or gDNA derived from T cells, B-cell-depleted T cells, or PBMCs. The sample metadata nearly always contained a de-identified subject ID, COVID-19 status, age in years and sex. Samples were obtained from the ongoing ImmuneRACE study (first 160 participants) and from some 1,300 subjects provided by 6 global collaborators.

Study-wide conclusions, independent of this receptor: Clinical and demographic metadata were provided uncurated, with the amount varying by source and participant.

This receptor was identified in a man between 35 and 55 years old with acute or convalescent COVID-19. The sequenced material came from peripheral blood. The V and J segments used are TRBV7-6 and TRBJ1-5; no D segment can be confidently identified. The CDR3 sequence is CASSLVFDQPQHF. At the DNA level, the sequence is TGTGCCAGCAGCTTAGTGTTCGATCAGCCCCAGCATTTT. Where the CDR3 stops, the reference TRBV7-6 and TRBJ1-5 genes take over; the full variable domain is GAGVSQSPRYKVTKRGQDVALRCDPISGHVSLYWYRQALGQGPEFLTYFNYEAQQDKSGLPNDRFSAERPEGSISTLTIQRTEQRDSAMYRCASSLVFDQPQHFGDGTRLSIL.